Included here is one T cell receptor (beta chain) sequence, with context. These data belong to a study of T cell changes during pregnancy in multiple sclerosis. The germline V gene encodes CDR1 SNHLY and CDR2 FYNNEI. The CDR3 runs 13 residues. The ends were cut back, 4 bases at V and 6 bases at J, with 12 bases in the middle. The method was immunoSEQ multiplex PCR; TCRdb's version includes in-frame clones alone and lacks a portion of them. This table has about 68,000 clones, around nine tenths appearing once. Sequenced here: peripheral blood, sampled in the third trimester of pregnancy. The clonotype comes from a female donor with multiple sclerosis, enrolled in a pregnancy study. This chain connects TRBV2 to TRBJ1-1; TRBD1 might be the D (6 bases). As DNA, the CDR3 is TGTGCCAGCAGTGTGGGGACACGCGCTGAAGCTTTCTTT. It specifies CASSVGTRAEAFF.